A single sample is the source of the 7 T cell receptor beta chains below, sequenced in a study of CD8 T cells in ankylosing spondylitis. Study-wide results and limits: A TCR beta motif of several highly homologous variants appeared characteristic of ankylosing spondylitis blood.

TCRdb processed the 5' RACE reads anew with MiXCR; each CDR3 protein has one entry. The sample lists some 240,000 distinct CDR3 sequences; 6% to 8.5% were seen once. No antigen is known for these receptors. The sequenced material came from blood, either unsorted or a sorted T cell fraction (not recorded which). The source is a male donor with ankylosing spondylitis.

This clonotype was recorded many times. The gene calls are TRBV6-1 and TRBJ2-1; D might be TRBD2 (7 bases). This CDR3 contains 17 residues. Germline-derived CDR1 and CDR2 are MNHNS and SASEGT. The ends were cut back, 5 bases at V and 1 base at J, with 18 bases in the middle. CDR3 sequence: CASSQNAGAASYNEQFF. CDR3 coding DNA: TGTGCCAGCAGTCAAAACGCGGGGGCGGCATCCTACAATGAGCAGTTCTTC.

At least ten counts were recorded for this clonotype. The chain links TRBV6-5 to TRBJ2-7; 12 bases are shared with TRBD1. Losses at the gene ends were 3 bases for V and 3 bases for J; bases not matched to a gene: 9. The germline gives CDR1 MNHEY, CDR2 SVGAGI. The CDR3 is 17 amino acids. The CDR3 region is CASSYGLGQGAIYEQYF. The CDR3, as DNA: TGTGCCAGCAGTTATGGATTGGGACAGGGGGCGATCTACGAGCAGTACTTC.

The CDR3 bases are TGCAGTGCTAGAGACGGGACGGAGTATAATTCACCCCTCCACTTT. Translated: CSARDGTEYNSPLHF. The V call is TRBV20-1, the J call TRBJ1-6; tentative D call: TRBD1 (5 bases). Germline assignment: CDR1 DFQATT and CDR2 SNEGSKA (reference sequence). Deletions cut 0 bases from V and 4 bases from J, with 10 bases between. The CDR3 has 15 residues.

This clonotype showed up many times. The chain joins TRBV28 to TRBJ2-3, with D possibly being TRBD2 (7 bases). V was trimmed by 1 base and J by 8 bases, leaving 19 bases between them. This CDR3 has 16 residues. In germline, CDR1 is MDHEN, CDR2 SYDVKM. The CDR3 DNA is TGTGCCAGCAGTTTATCCTCTAGCGGAGTGGGGGCTACGCAGTATTTT. The encoded protein is CASSLSSSGVGATQYF.

The table lists this clonotype with many counts. The chain combines TRBV6-5 with TRBJ1-1, with D perhaps TRBD1 (5 bases). V lost 2 bases, J lost 1 base, and 8 bases lay in between. The length of the CDR3 is 14 residues. The germline CDR1 and CDR2 sequences are MNHEY and SVGAGI. CDR3 loop: CASSYDQGNTEAFF. In DNA, the CDR3 is TGTGCCAGCAGTTACGACCAGGGGAACACTGAAGCTTTCTTT.

This clonotype has ten or more counts. The CDR3 DNA reads TGCGCCAGCAGCCTGAGACTAGCGGGGCCCGCCGAGCAGTACTTC. Translated: CASSLRLAGPAEQYF. The V gene is TRBV4-1, the J gene TRBJ2-7; 11 bases are shared with TRBD2. The CDR3 covers 15 residues. With V trimmed by 4 bases and J by 6 bases, 8 bases remained unmatched. Germline assignment: CDR1 MGHRA and CDR2 YSYEKL.

This clonotype appeared many times. This chain links TRBV14 with TRBJ1-1; tentative D call: TRBD1 (5 bases). The CDR3 spans 17 residues. Trimming took off 0 bases at V and 2 bases at J, with 16 bases between the two ends. Germline lookup yields CDR1 SGHDN and CDR2 FVKESK. DNA of the CDR3: TGTGCCAGCAGCCAAGATCCTTTCCAGGGCTTAAACACTGAAGCTTTCTTT. It codes for CASSQDPFQGLNTEAFF.